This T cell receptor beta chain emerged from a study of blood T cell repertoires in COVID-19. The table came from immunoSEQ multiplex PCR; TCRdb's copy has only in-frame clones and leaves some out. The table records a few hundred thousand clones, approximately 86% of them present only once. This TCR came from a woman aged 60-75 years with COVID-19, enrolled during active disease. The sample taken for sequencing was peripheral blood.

The CDR3 loop reads CASSLEAAGTQYF. Here the CDR3 DNA reads TGCGCCAGCAGCTTGGAGGCAGCAGGGACCCAGTACTTC. The chain joins TRBV5-1 to TRBJ2-5, with D hard to call. Germline values: CDR1 SGHRS, CDR2 YFSETQ. This CDR3 has 13 amino acids. Trimming shortened V by 0 bases and J by 7 bases, and 10 bases separated the two germline ends.